This TCR beta chain derives from a study of human T cells and chemical hapten exposure. V was clipped by 1 base and J by 5 bases; unmatched bases: 17. The CDR3 contains 19 residues. The germline V gene has CDR1 KGHDR and CDR2 SFDVKD. This clonotype was counted many times. TCRdb passed the RACE reads through MiXCR, listing each CDR3 protein once. The table shows approximately 71,000 distinct CDR3 sequences, with around 10% occurring only once. Time point reported: patch test 3, about 24 weeks after DPC sensitization. Treatment in this sample: therapeutic diphenylcyclopropenone sensitization with weekly scalp DPC.

The sample consisted of whole blood, taken in connection with sensitization to the hapten diphenylcyclopropenone (DPC). The chain has TRBV24-1 and TRBJ2-7, with TRBD2 matching over 9 bases. The receptor's source is a woman aged 50 to 60 with alopecia areata. Some clones in this sample may be carry-over from other donors' samples. The CDR3 nucleotides read TGTGCCACCAGTGATTTAGAGCGGGAGGTAAGGTTCCCGACTAACGAGCAGTACTTC. Protein: CATSDLEREVRFPTNEQYF.